This T cell receptor (beta chain) was retrieved from a study of cytomegalovirus exposure and HLA in healthy donors. General study results and limits: According to reports, the classifier identified cytomegalovirus status with high specificity and sensitivity. Further analysis was carried out later, and it showed several of the most significant clusters appearing linked to common viral pathogens.

On this clone itself: Antigen unknown.

The PCR employed 60 Vbeta primers together with 13 Jbeta primers. Clones were sequenced by immunoSEQ multiplex PCR, and TCRdb holds only the in-frame ones, with some missing. The sample includes approximately 140,000 clones, over 70% of them seen just once. The CDR3 loop spans 14 amino acids. Germline V gene sequence: CDR1 SGHRS, CDR2 YFSETQ. Trimming removed 9 bases at V and 0 bases at J, with 15 bases between. Sequencing was carried out using PBMCs. The rearrangement joins TRBV5-1 to TRBJ1-1; no clear D gene. The receptor was isolated from a woman in her late teens or twenties in good health and CMV-seronegative. The CDR3: CATPEKFMNTEAFF. In DNA, the CDR3 is TGCGCCACCCCGGAGAAATTCATGAACACTGAAGCTTTCTTT.